The clone carrying this T cell receptor (beta chain) was counted ten times or more. Its antigen is undetermined. Source study methods: CDR3 differences across clinicopathological groups were used to build a distant-metastasis classifier for papillary thyroid cancer. TCRdb re-called clones from the PCR reads using MiXCR. The V and J calls reflect TCRdb's pipeline rather than the authors' work. Here the sample spans almost 25,000 clones, about an eighth being singletons. This entry is derived from a study of metastatic and nonmetastatic thyroid tumors. Across the whole study: Repertoire comparisons spanned blood and tumor or nodule tissue from malignant and benign thyroid patients.

Among the patients, none had received any treatment before thyroid surgery. General study findings and limits: As reported, TCR beta diversity in blood and tumor was significantly higher in malignant thyroid tumors than in benign nodules.

The receptor comes from a female donor with papillary thyroid cancer or a benign thyroid nodule (not recorded which). Some clones in this sample may be carry-over from other donors' samples. Sample: blood.

Written as DNA, the CDR3 is TGTGCCAGCAGCGGCGGGACTCTTCTTAACAATGAGCAGTTCTTC. Protein product: CASSGGTLLNNEQFF. This chain joins TRBV9 and TRBJ2-1; D possibly corresponds to TRBD2 (6 bases). Trimming took off 3 bases at V and 5 bases at J, with 15 bases between the two ends. Germline V gene sequence: CDR1 SGDLS, CDR2 YYNGEE. The CDR3 is 15 amino acids.